This T cell receptor beta chain was recovered during a study of tumor-infiltrating lymphocytes in primary liver carcinoma. The CDR3 consists of 13 residues. Germline V CDR1 and CDR2: MNHNS, SASEGT. Co-extraction yielded RNA and DNA from around 20-30 mg of unsorted bulk tissue. The template, 450 to 650 ng total RNA, yielded TCR beta cDNA made with a constant-region primer. Three nested multiplex PCR rounds, a slightly modified ARM-PCR, produced the libraries for TCR beta. Investigators reported that the first two PCR rounds, at about 11 cycles each, used TRBV1-TRBV30 forward primers with a C-beta reverse primer. Each CDR3 protein gets one entry after TCRdb re-called the multiplex PCR reads with MiXCR. The sample consists of more than 70,000 distinct CDR3 sequences, 65% to 80% of them appearing once. About this clonotype itself: The junction shows a germline mismatch at one end, possibly a read error.

The sample consisted of liver tumor tissue from sampling region 1. Subset of the sample: tumor region T1, superior pole. The rearrangement links TRBV6-1 to TRBJ1-1; D is possibly TRBD1 (6 bases). The receptor was derived from a man aged 35-49 years with primary liver carcinoma and hepatitis B virus infection. Here the CDR3 reads CASSPDSLTEASF. The CDR3 region has the DNA TGTGCCAGCAGCCCGGACAGTCTGACTGAAGCCTCCTTT.